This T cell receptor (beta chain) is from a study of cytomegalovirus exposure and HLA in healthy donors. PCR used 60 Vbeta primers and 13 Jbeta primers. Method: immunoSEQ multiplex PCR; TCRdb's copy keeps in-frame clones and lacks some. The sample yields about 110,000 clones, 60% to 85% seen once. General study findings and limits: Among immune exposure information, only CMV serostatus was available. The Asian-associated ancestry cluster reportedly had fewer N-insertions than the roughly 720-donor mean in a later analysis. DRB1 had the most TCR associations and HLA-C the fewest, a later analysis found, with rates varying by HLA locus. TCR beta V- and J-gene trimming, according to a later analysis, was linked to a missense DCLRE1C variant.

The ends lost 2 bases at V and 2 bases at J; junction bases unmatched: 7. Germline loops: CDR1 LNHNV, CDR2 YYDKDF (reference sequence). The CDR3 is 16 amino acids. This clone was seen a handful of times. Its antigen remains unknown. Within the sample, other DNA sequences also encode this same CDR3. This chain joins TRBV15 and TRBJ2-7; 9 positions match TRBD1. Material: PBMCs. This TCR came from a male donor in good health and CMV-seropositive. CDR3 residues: CATSRPGTGNPYEQYF. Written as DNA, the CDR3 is TGTGCCACCAGCAGACCGGGGACAGGGAACCCCTACGAGCAGTACTTC.